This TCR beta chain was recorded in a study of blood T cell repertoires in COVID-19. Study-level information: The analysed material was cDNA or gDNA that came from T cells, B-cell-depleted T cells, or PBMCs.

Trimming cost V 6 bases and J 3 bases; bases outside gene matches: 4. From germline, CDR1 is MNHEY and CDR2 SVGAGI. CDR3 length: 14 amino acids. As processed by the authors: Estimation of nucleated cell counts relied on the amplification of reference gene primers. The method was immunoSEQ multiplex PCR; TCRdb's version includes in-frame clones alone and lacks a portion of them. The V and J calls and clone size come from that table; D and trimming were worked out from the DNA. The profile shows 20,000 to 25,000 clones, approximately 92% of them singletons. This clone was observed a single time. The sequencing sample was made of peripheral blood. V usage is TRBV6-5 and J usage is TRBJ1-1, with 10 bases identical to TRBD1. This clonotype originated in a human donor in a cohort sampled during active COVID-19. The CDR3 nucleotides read TGTGCCAGCAGGGGACAGGGGAGGGACACTGAAGCTTTCTTT. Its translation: CASRGQGRDTEAFF.